This T cell receptor beta chain emerged from a study of blood T cells in healthy people across ages. Next came a second PCR, run for roughly 6 to 11 cycles, which used a sample-barcoded 5' primer along with a J-beta primer mix. MiXCR, run by TCRdb on the 5' RACE reads, gives a single entry per CDR3 protein. This table has about 810,000 distinct CDR3 sequences, roughly 35% appearing once. This CDR3 has 16 residues. The germline V gene has CDR1 LNHNV and CDR2 YYDKDF (reference sequence). The V end was cut by 0 bases, the J end by 4 bases, with 15 bases between. J is TRBJ1-1 and V is TRBV15; D gene uncertain. This clonotype originated in a man younger than 35 in good health. Sequencing was carried out using blood. CDR3 region: CATSRDKGSGSTEAFF. The CDR3 DNA is TGTGCCACCAGCAGAGATAAAGGCTCGGGGAGCACTGAAGCTTTCTTT.